The 20 T cell receptor beta chains given below trace back to one sample, sequenced in a study of cytomegalovirus exposure and HLA in healthy donors. Method: immunoSEQ multiplex PCR; TCRdb's copy keeps in-frame clones and lacks some. The table records 130,000 or so clones, about nine tenths of them present only once. The specimen sequenced was PBMCs. Receptors were obtained from a man aged 30 to 39 in good health and CMV-seronegative.

V usage is TRBV28 and J usage is TRBJ2-2, with 7 bases lining up with TRBD1. Germline-derived CDR1 and CDR2 are MDHEN and SYDVKM. There are 14 residues in the CDR3. Unmatched junction bases numbered 7, after V lost 7 bases and J lost 5 bases. CDR3 sequence (DNA): TGTGCCAGCACCGCGCAGGGGGAAACCGGGGAGCTGTTTTTT. Translated: CASTAQGETGELFF.

The CDR3 sequence is CASSNTIEAFF. In DNA form, the CDR3 reads TGTGCCAGCAGTAACACCATTGAAGCTTTCTTT. This rearrangement joins TRBV6-6 to TRBJ1-1; no definite D call. Trimming shortened V by 5 bases and J by 7 bases, and 8 bases separated the two germline ends. Germline lookup yields CDR1 MNHNY and CDR2 SVGAGI (reference sequence). The CDR3 runs 11 residues.

The chain has TRBV6-5 and TRBJ2-7; D is perhaps TRBD2 (6 bases). The germline V gene encodes CDR1 MNHEY and CDR2 SVGAGI. The CDR3 has 15 amino acids. Trimming stripped 0 bases from V and 2 bases from J, with 11 bases between. The CDR3 is CASSYSNSGTYEQYF. The CDR3 DNA reads TGTGCCAGCAGTTACTCGAATAGCGGCACCTACGAGCAGTACTTC.

The rearrangement uses TRBV7-3 and TRBJ2-3; 13 positions match TRBD2. This CDR3 region has 16 residues. Losses at the gene ends were 6 bases for V and 4 bases for J; bases not matched to a gene: 7. Germline CDR1 reads SGHTA; CDR2 reads FQGTGA. The CDR3 DNA reads as TGTGCCAGCAGTTCCACTAGCGGGGGGGCGGCAGATACGCAGTATTTT. It specifies CASSSTSGGAADTQYF.

This chain joins TRBV9 and TRBJ2-2; 7 bases line up with TRBD1. This CDR3 contains 15 residues. J was trimmed by 7 bases and V by 4 bases; bases with no gene match: 10. From germline, CDR1 is SGDLS and CDR2 YYNGEE. In nucleotides, the CDR3 is TGTGCCAGCAGCACAGTAGAGGGGGCGTTCGGGGAGCTGTTTTTT. As protein: CASSTVEGAFGELFF.

The chain employs TRBV7-9 and TRBJ2-7; D unclear. CDR1 SEHNR and CDR2 FQNEAQ come from the germline V gene (reference sequence). This CDR3 is 13 amino acids long. Trimming stripped 2 bases from V and 3 bases from J, with 8 bases between. The CDR3 is CASSLTENYEQYF. Here the CDR3 DNA reads TGTGCCAGCAGCTTAACGGAGAACTACGAGCAGTACTTC.

This chain links TRBV4-2 with TRBJ2-7; TRBD2 agrees at 7 bases. The V and J ends lost 4 bases and 7 bases, in that order; junction bases with no gene match: 10. The germline CDR1 and CDR2 sequences are LGHNA and YNFKEQ. The CDR3 is 14 amino acids. The CDR3 sequence is CASSLGLGPREQYF. CDR3 DNA: TGTGCCAGCAGCCTCGGACTAGGGCCTCGGGAGCAGTACTTC.

Comment on this clone: The junction differs from germline at one of its ends, possibly a read error. The V and J genes are TRBV11-2 and TRBJ1-1; possible D gene TRBD1, 6 bases. Germline V gene sequence: CDR1 SGHAT, CDR2 FQNNGV. This CDR3 has 12 residues. The CDR3 sequence is CASSHLGGGHKF. CDR3 DNA: TGTGCCAGCAGCCACCTAGGTGGGGGACACAAATTT.

The chain is built from TRBV9 and TRBJ2-2, with TRBD1 identical over 7 bases. Per the germline V gene, CDR1 is SGDLS and CDR2 is YYNGEE. After removal of 0 bases from V and 5 bases from J, the junction contained 4 bases not matched to a gene. The CDR3 loop spans 15 amino acids. CDR3: CASSVEGRGTGELFF. CDR3 nucleotide sequence: TGTGCCAGCAGCGTAGAGGGCAGGGGGACCGGGGAGCTGTTTTTT.

The V gene is TRBV14, the J gene TRBJ1-1; 8 nucleotides line up with TRBD1. The CDR3 length is 13 residues. The V gene's germline CDR1 is SGHDN and CDR2 FVKESK. With 4 bases clipped from V and 12 bases from J, the junction kept 10 bases outside the gene matches. This CDR3 is CASSLWGQASSFF. Written as DNA, the CDR3 is TGTGCCAGCAGCCTCTGGGGACAGGCTAGTTCTTTCTTT.

The chain couples TRBV4-1 to TRBJ2-7; D remains ambiguous. CDR1 is MGHRA, CDR2 YSYEKL, per germline. The V gene lost 0 bases and the J gene lost 3 bases, with 9 bases spanning the gap. The CDR3 is made up of 14 amino acids. CDR3 protein: CASSQDGENYEQYF. DNA for the CDR3: TGCGCCAGCAGCCAAGATGGTGAGAACTACGAGCAGTACTTC.

This chain joins TRBV9 and TRBJ1-4; no definite D call. Germline V gene sequence: CDR1 SGDLS, CDR2 YYNGEE. The CDR3 spans 13 residues. V was cut by 5 bases and J by 7 bases, with 12 bases left in between. CDR3 sequence reads: CASSASPGEKLFF. In DNA, the CDR3 is TGTGCCAGCAGTGCGTCCCCCGGTGAAAAACTGTTTTTT.

This rearrangement joins TRBV4-2 to TRBJ1-3; D is uncertain. CDR1 and CDR2 from the germline V gene are LGHNA and YNFKEQ. This CDR3 spans 13 amino acids. Trimming removed 6 bases from V and 0 bases from J, with 6 bases in between. Here the CDR3 DNA reads TGTGCCAGCAGTGAGGTCTCTGGAAACACCATATATTTT. Translation: CASSEVSGNTIYF.

The V gene is TRBV6-1, the J gene TRBJ2-5; TRBD2 agrees at 9 bases. This CDR3 spans 17 amino acids. Germline CDR1 MNHNS, CDR2 SASEGT. With 0 bases clipped from V and 5 bases from J, the junction kept 10 bases outside the gene matches. CDR3 loop: CASSEAPSGVRWETQYF. The CDR3 bases are TGTGCCAGCAGTGAAGCTCCTAGCGGGGTTAGGTGGGAGACCCAGTACTTC.

In its sample, this clone was seen a few times. V gene TRBV28 combines with J gene TRBJ1-2; D not certain. The CDR3 is 11 residues long. In germline, CDR1 is MDHEN, CDR2 SYDVKM. The V gene lost 2 bases and the J gene lost 8 bases, with 6 bases spanning the gap. The CDR3 DNA is TGTGCCAGCAGTTTACTGCAGGGCTACACCTTC. Its protein is CASSLLQGYTF.

This rearrangement joins TRBV4-2 to TRBJ2-1, with TRBD2 identical over 9 bases. Trimming cost V 1 base and J 3 bases; bases outside gene matches: 7. Germline loops: CDR1 LGHNA, CDR2 YNFKEQ. The CDR3 totals 17 residues. CDR3 amino acids: CASSQGPGGGGYNEQFF. CDR3 nucleotide sequence: TGTGCCAGCAGCCAAGGGCCCGGCGGGGGGGGCTACAATGAGCAGTTCTTC.

V is TRBV4-1 and J is TRBJ2-5, with 11 positions matching TRBD2. This CDR3 is built from 16 residues. Germline values: CDR1 MGHRA, CDR2 YSYEKL. Trimming cost V 4 bases and J 5 bases; bases outside gene matches: 9. CDR3 region: CASSPYSGGAGETQYF. As DNA, the CDR3 is TGCGCCAGCAGCCCCTATAGCGGGGGGGCCGGGGAGACCCAGTACTTC.

V and J are TRBV7-2 and TRBJ2-3, with D tentatively TRBD1 (6 bases). V was clipped by 5 bases and J by 3 bases, with 15 bases between them. The CDR3 sequence is 15 residues long. CDR1 and CDR2 from the germline V gene are SGHTA and FQGNSA. Here the CDR3 reads CASSPHRVGTDTQYF. CDR3 bases: TGTGCCAGCAGCCCTCACAGGGTGGGTACAGATACGCAGTATTTT.

The V gene is TRBV5-5, the J gene TRBJ2-2; D is perhaps TRBD2 (5 bases). This CDR3 is 14 amino acids long. Per germline, CDR1 SGHKS and CDR2 YYEKEE (reference sequence). Trimming stripped 2 bases from V and 2 bases from J, with 7 bases between. The CDR3 nucleotides are TGTGCCAGCAGCTTAGGGAGAAACACCGGGGAGCTGTTTTTT. It encodes CASSLGRNTGELFF.

V is TRBV9 and J is TRBJ2-3; TRBD2 aligns across 7 bases. The CDR3 spans 16 residues. CDR1 SGDLS and CDR2 YYNGEE come from the germline V gene. Germline trimming cut 4 bases from V and 1 base from J; bases unmatched to any gene: 9. The CDR3 here is CASSPWGEGGTDTQYF. As DNA, the CDR3 is TGTGCCAGCAGCCCGTGGGGGGAGGGAGGCACAGATACGCAGTATTTT. The whole variable domain, remainder taken from reference TRBV9 and TRBJ2-3, is DSGVTQTPKHLITATGQRVTLRCSPRSGDLSVYWYQQSLDQGLQFLIQYYNGEERAKGNILERFSAQQFPDLHSELNLSSLELGDSALYFCASSPWGEGGTDTQYFGPGTRLTVL.